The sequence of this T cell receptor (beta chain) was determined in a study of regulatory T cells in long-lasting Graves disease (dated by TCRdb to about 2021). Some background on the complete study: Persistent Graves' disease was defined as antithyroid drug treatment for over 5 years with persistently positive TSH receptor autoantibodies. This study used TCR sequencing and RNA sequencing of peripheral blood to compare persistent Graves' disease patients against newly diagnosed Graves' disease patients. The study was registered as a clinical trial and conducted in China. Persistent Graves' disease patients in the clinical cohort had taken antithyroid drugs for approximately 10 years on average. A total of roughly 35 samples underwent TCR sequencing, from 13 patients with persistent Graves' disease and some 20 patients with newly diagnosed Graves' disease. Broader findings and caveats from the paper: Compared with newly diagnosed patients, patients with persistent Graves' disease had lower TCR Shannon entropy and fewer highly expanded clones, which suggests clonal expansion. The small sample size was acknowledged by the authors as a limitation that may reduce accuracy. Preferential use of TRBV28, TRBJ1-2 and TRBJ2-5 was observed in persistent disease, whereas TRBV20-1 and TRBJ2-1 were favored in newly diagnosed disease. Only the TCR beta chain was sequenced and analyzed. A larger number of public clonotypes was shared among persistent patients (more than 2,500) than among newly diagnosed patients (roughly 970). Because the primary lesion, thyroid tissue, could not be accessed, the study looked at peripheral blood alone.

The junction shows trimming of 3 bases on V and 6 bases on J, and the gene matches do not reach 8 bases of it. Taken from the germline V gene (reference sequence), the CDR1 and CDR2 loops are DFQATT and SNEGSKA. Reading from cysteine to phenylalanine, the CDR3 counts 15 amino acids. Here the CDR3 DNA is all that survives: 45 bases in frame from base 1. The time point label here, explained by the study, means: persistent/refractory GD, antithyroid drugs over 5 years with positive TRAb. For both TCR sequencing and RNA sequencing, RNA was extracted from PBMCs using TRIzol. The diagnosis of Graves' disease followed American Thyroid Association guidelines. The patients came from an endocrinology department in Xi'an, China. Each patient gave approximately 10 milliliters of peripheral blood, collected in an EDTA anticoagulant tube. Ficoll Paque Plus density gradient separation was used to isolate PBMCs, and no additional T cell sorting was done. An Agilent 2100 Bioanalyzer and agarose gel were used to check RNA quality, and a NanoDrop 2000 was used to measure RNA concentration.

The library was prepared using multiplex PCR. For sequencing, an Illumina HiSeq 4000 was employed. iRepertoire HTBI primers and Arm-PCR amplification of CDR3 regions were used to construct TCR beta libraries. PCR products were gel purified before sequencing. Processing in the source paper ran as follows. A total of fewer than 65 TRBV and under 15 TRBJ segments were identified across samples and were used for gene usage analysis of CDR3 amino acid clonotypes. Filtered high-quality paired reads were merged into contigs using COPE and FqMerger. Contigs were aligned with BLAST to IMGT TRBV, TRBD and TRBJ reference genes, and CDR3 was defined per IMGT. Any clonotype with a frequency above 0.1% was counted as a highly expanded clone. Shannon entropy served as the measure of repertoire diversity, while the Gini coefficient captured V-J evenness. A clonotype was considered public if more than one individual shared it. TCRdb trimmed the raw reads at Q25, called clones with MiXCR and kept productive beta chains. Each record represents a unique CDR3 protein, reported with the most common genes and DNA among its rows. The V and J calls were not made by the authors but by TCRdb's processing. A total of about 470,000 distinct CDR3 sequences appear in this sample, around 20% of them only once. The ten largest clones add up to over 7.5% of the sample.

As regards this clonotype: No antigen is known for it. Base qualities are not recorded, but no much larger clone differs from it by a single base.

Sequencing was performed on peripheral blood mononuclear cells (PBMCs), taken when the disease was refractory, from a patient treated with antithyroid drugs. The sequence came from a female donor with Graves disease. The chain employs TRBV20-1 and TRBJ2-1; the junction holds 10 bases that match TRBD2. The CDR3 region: CSARDYSGRFNEQFF. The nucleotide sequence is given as TGCAGTGCTAGGGACTATAGCGGGAGGTTCAATGAGCAGTTCTTC.